This record concerns one T cell receptor (beta chain) sequence. These data originate in a study of regulatory and conventional T cells in RAG deficiency. V was cut by 2 bases and J by 1 base, with 5 bases left in between. The CDR3 loop spans 13 amino acids. CDR1 and CDR2 (germline): MNHNS, SASEGT. Regulatory T cells were sorted from blood as CD4+ CD25-high CD127-low cells. Sequencing used immunoSEQ multiplex PCR; TCRdb keeps in-frame clones, though not all of them. The top ten hold under 2% of the sample, which has around 7,700 clones, about 94% seen once. The same sample was also studied in work on regulatory T cells. This second report adds: The PCR used 52 TRBV and 13 TRBJ primers.

The receptor's source is a human donor in good health. The chain joins TRBV6-1 to TRBJ1-1; D may be TRBD1 (5 bases). The sample consisted of CD127- CD25+ CD4+ Tregs sorted from blood. This CDR3 reads CASSEQGNTEAFF. CDR3 DNA: TGTGCCAGCAGTGAACAGGGGAACACTGAAGCTTTCTTT.